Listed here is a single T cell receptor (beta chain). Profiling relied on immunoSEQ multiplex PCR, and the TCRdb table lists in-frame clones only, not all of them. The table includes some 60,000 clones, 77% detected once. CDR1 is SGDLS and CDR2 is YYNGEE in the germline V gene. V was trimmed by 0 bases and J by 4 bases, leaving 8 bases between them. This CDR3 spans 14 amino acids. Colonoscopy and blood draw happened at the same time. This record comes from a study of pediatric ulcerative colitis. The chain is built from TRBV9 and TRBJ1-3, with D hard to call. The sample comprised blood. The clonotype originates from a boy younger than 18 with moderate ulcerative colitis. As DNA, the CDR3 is TGTGCCAGCAGCGTAGATCGGAGCGGAAACACCATATATTTT. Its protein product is CASSVDRSGNTIYF.